These T cell receptor beta chains were read from a single sample in a study of blood T cells in healthy people across ages. TCRdb re-called the 5' RACE reads with MiXCR, one entry per CDR3 protein. The sample lists 1.5 million to 2 million distinct CDR3 sequences, 28% occurring once. Sequencing was carried out using blood. The source is a woman aged 30 to 39 in good health. CDR3s include the opening cysteine and the closing phenylalanine or tryptophan. A D gene is named only where the DNA matches it firmly. The listing skips clone size in some rows; elsewhere it reads once, few, many or a size class.

CATSDGKNTEAFF	TGTGCCACCAGTGACGGCAAGAACACTGAAGCTTTCTTT	TRBV24-1	TRBJ1-1	-	few
CASSQNAGQNHEKLFF	TGCGCCAGCAGCCAGAACGCGGGACAGAATCATGAAAAACTGTTTTTT	TRBV5-1	TRBJ1-4	TRBD1	-
CASSVEKTSGTNTGELFF	TGTGCCAGCAGCGTAGAGAAAACTAGCGGGACGAACACCGGGGAGCTGTTTTTT	TRBV9	TRBJ2-2	TRBD2	-
CGVVDFNTGELFF	TGCGGCGTTGTGGACTTCAACACCGGGGAGCTGTTTTTT	TRBV29-1	TRBJ2-2	-	-
CASSLYIGAPSEQYF	TGTGCCAGCAGTTTATATATCGGGGCCCCCTCCGAGCAGTACTTC	TRBV27	TRBJ2-7	-	few
CASSRMPGFTDTQYF	TGTGCCAGCAGTCGGATGCCGGGGTTCACAGATACGCAGTATTTT	TRBV27	TRBJ2-3	-	few
CSARDGDNNEQFF	TGCAGTGCTAGAGACGGGGATAACAATGAGCAGTTCTTC	TRBV20-1	TRBJ2-1	-	-
CASSLTPGTGVYEQYF	TGTGCCAGCAGTCTGACCCCCGGGACAGGGGTCTACGAGCAGTACTTC	TRBV27	TRBJ2-7	TRBD1	-
CASRIEGDQPQHF	TGTGCCAGCAGGATAGAGGGGGATCAGCCCCAGCATTTT	TRBV2	TRBJ1-5	-	-
CASRLSGVHGYTF	TGTGCCAGCAGGTTATCAGGGGTCCATGGCTACACCTTC	TRBV12-3/TRBV12-4	TRBJ1-2	-	few
CASSLVQKQETQYF	TGCGCCAGCAGCTTGGTCCAGAAACAAGAGACCCAGTACTTC	TRBV5-1	TRBJ2-5	-	once
CASSPGGTGVADTQYF	TGTGCCAGCAGCCCTGGTGGGACAGGGGTTGCAGATACGCAGTATTTT	TRBV7-3	TRBJ2-3	TRBD1	-
CASSALSGVSLTDTQYF	TGTGCCAGCAGCGCCCTTAGCGGGGTGTCCCTCACAGATACGCAGTATTTT	TRBV7-6	TRBJ2-3	TRBD2	many
CASGDYGAKNIQYF	TGTGCCAGCGGCGATTATGGAGCCAAAAACATTCAGTACTTC	TRBV9	TRBJ2-4	-	many
CASSLSWTGLYNEQFF	TGTGCCAGCAGCTTATCCTGGACAGGGCTCTACAATGAGCAGTTCTTC	TRBV7-2	TRBJ2-1	TRBD1	few
CASSGQASSYNEQFF	TGTGCCAGCAGCGGACAGGCGAGCTCCTACAATGAGCAGTTCTTC	TRBV7-9	TRBJ2-1	TRBD1	-
CASSRLAGSASSYEQYF	TGTGCCAGCAGTCGACTAGCGGGAAGCGCCAGCTCCTACGAGCAGTACTTC	TRBV9	TRBJ2-7	TRBD2	many
CSARYPRSTGELFF	TGCAGTGCTAGATATCCCAGGTCAACCGGGGAGCTGTTTTTT	TRBV20-1	TRBJ2-2	-	few
CASSLDTSQEQFF	TGTGCCAGCAGCTTGGACACGTCACAGGAGCAGTTCTTC	TRBV7-7	TRBJ2-1	-	few
CASSLGVGQPYYEQYF	TGTGCCAGCAGTTTAGGTGTCGGACAGCCCTACTACGAGCAGTACTTC	TRBV28	TRBJ2-7	-	once
CASSSTSGGHETQYF	TGTGCCAGCAGCTCGACTAGCGGGGGTCATGAGACCCAGTACTTC	TRBV6-5	TRBJ2-5	TRBD2	many
CASSPWTLNYGYTF	TGTGCCAGCAGTCCTTGGACCCTTAACTATGGCTACACCTTC	TRBV9	TRBJ1-2	-	-
CATSPSVGGGAQYF	TGTGCCACCAGCCCCTCGGTTGGGGGTGGGGCCCAGTACTTC	TRBV15	TRBJ2-5	-	few
CSARWARTQPQHF	TGCAGTGCTAGGTGGGCGAGAACGCAGCCCCAGCATTTT	TRBV20-1	TRBJ1-5	-	-
CASSLGSREYEQYF	TGTGCCAGCAGCTTGGGGAGCAGGGAATACGAGCAGTACTTC	TRBV5-4	TRBJ2-7	-	many
CASSARREETQYF	TGTGCCAGCAGTGCCCGACGGGAAGAGACCCAGTACTTC	TRBV6-1	TRBJ2-5	-	few
CASSFRVLATNEQFF	TGTGCCAGCAGCTTCAGAGTCCTAGCGACGAATGAGCAGTTCTTC	TRBV9	TRBJ2-1	-	-
CSGQQGTEAFF	TGCAGTGGTCAACAGGGGACTGAAGCTTTCTTT	TRBV20-1	TRBJ1-1	TRBD1	-
CASSVDPGWNEQFF	TGTGCCAGCAGCGTAGACCCAGGGTGGAATGAGCAGTTCTTC	TRBV9	TRBJ2-1	-	-
CASSSMATDGYTF	TGTGCCAGCAGCTCGATGGCGACAGATGGCTACACCTTC	TRBV7-9	TRBJ1-2	-	-
CASSILAGDQYEQYF	TGTGCCAGCTCAATTCTAGCGGGAGATCAGTACGAGCAGTACTTC	TRBV18	TRBJ2-7	TRBD2	few
CATSRPGDRGWNGYTF	TGTGCCACCAGCAGACCGGGGGACAGGGGATGGAATGGCTACACCTTC	TRBV15	TRBJ1-2	TRBD1	-
CASSTGHSLAGTYEQYF	TGTGCCAGCAGCACCGGACACTCACTAGCGGGAACGTACGAGCAGTACTTC	TRBV7-2	TRBJ2-7	TRBD2	few
CASSDLSDNSPLHF	TGTGCCAGCAGCGACTTATCCGATAATTCACCCCTCCACTTT	TRBV12-3/TRBV12-4	TRBJ1-6	-	few
CSAARGWGYTF	TGCAGTGCCGCCCGGGGCTGGGGCTACACCTTC	TRBV20-1	TRBJ1-2	-	few
CASSYHIGGSYEQYF	TGTGCCAGCAGTTACCATATAGGCGGGAGCTACGAGCAGTACTTC	TRBV12-3/TRBV12-4	TRBJ2-7	TRBD2	-